This record looks at one TCR beta chain sequence and its context. Antigen: not known. This specimen comes from a study of siplizumab effects on memory and regulatory T cells. Assays covered 95,000 to 100,000 TCR templates per sample. Clones were read by immunoSEQ multiplex PCR, and TCRdb kept only the in-frame ones, dropping some. The table lists over 85,000 clones, over 85% of them singletons. General observations from the study: Naive T cells appeared more diverse than memory cells and seemed to be major alloresponse contributors. On average, about 72% of mappable alloreactive CD4+ clones were Treg-derived under siplizumab, against roughly 27% in controls. Sequences below about 10^-5 frequency were poorly captured, limiting mapping of alloreactive clones.

The specimen was non-Treg CD4+ T cells sorted from blood. The clonotype was recovered from a human donor in good health.

The CDR3 sequence is CASSVGTKWETQYF. CDR3 DNA sequence: TGTGCCAGCAGCGTAGGGACCAAGTGGGAGACCCAGTACTTC. The chain joins TRBV9 to TRBJ2-5, with D hard to call. V lost 0 bases and J 5 bases, leaving 11 bases between the germline ends. Germline V gives CDR1 SGDLS, CDR2 YYNGEE. This CDR3 region has 14 residues.